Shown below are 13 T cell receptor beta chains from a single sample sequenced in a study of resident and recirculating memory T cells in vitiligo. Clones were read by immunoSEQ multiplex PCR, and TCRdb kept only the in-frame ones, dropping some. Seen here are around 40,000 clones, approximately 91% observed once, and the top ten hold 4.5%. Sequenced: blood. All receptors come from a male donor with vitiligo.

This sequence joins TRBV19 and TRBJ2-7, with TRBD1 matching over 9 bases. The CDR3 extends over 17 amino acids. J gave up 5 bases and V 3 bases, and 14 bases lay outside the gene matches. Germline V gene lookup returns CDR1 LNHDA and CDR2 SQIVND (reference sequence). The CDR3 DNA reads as TGTGCCAGTAGTATGCGGGTTTCGGGGACAGGGCTCGACGAGCAGTACTTC. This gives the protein CASSMRVSGTGLDEQYF.

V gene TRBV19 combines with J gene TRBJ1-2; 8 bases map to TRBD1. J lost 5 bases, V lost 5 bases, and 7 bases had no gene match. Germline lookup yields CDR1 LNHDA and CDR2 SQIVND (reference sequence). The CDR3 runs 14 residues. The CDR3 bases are TGTGCCAGTAGTCCAACACAGGGGGGTTATGGCTACACCTTC. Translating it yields CASSPTQGGYGYTF.

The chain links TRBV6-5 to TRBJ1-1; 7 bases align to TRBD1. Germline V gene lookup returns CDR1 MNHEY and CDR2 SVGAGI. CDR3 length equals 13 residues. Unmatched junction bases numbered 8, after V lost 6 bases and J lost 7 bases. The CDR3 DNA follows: TGTGCCAGCAGAGGGACAGCGGCGAGTGAAGCTTTCTTT. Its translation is CASRGTAASEAFF.

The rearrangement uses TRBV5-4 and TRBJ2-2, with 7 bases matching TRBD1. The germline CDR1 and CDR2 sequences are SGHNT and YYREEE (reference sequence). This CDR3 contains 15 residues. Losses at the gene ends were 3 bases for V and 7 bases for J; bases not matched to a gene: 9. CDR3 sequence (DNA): TGTGCCAGCAGCTCAGGGGGACCCGAGGACGGGGAGCTGTTTTTT. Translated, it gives CASSSGGPEDGELFF.

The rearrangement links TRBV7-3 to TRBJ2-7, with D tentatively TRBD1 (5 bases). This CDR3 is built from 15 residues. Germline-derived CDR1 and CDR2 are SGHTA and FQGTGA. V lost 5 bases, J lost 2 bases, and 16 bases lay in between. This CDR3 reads CASSINPGMTYEQYF. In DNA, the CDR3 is TGTGCCAGCAGCATAAACCCAGGGATGACCTACGAGCAGTACTTC.

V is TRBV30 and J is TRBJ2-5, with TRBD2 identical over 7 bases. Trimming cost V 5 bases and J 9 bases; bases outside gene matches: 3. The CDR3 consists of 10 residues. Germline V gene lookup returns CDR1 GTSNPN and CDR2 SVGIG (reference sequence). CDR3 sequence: CAWGGVPQYF. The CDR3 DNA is TGTGCCTGGGGGGGGGTCCCCCAGTACTTC.

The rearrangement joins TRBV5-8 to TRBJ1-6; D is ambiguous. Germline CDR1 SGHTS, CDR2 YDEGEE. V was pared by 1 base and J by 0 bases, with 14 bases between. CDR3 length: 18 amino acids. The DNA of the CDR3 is TGTGCCAGCAGCTTGTCGCGGCAGAGAAGCTCCTATAATTCACCCCTCCACTTT. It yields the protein CASSLSRQRSSYNSPLHF.

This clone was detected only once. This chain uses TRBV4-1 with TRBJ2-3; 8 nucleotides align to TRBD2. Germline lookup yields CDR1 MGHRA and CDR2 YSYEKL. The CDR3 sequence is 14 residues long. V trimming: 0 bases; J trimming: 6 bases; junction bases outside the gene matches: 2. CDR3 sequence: CASSQDGGVDTQYF. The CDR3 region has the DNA TGCGCCAGCAGCCAAGACGGGGGGGTGGATACGCAGTATTTT.

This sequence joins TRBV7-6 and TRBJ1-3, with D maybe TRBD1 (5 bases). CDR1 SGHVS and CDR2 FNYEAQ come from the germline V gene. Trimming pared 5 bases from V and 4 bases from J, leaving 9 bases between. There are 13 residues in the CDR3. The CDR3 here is CASSTGRGNTIYF. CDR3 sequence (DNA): TGTGCCAGCAGCACAGGTCGGGGAAACACCATATATTTT.

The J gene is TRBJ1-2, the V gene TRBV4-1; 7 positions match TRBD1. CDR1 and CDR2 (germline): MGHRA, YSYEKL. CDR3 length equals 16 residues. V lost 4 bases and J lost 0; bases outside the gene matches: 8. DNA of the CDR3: TGCGCCAGCAGCCTAGGGGGCGGACAGGCTAACTATGGCTACACCTTC. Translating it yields CASSLGGGQANYGYTF.

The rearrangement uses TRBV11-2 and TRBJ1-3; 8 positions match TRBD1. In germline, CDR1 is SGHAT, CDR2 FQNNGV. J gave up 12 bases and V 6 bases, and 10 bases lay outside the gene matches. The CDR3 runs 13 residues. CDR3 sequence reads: CASRGTGKARIYF. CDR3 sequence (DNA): TGTGCCAGCAGGGGGACAGGAAAGGCGCGCATATATTTT.

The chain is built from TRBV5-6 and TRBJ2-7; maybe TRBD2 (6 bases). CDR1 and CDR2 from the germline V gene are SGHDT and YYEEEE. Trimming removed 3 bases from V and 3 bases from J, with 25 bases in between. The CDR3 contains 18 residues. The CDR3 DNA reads TGTGCCAGCAGCTATAAAAGACTAGTCCGGATCCTCCGCTACGAGCAGTACTTC. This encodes CASSYKRLVRILRYEQYF.

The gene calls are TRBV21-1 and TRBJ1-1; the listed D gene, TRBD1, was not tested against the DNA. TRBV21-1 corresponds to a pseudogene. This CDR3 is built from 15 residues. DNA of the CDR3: TGTGCCAGCAGCGCTCGGACAGCGCTTAACACTGAAGCTTTCTTT. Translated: CASSARTALNTEAFF.